This TCR beta chain was retrieved from a study of T-cell reconstitution after alpha-beta-depleted transplantation in children. Overall study findings and caveats: About two months after transplant, alpha-beta T cells reportedly came from several hundred expanded graft clones. Counts and diversity of T cells one year after transplant came mostly from newly produced T cells.

V lost 6 bases, J lost 5 bases, and 6 bases stayed unmatched. The germline V gene encodes CDR1 MNHNS and CDR2 SASEGT. This CDR3 contains 13 residues. In its sample, this clonotype was seen a few times. Its specificity is not known. Unique molecular identifiers were used in preparing the TCRbeta library. TCRdb called the PCR reads again in MiXCR, with one record for every CDR3 protein. In the table there are some 80,000 distinct CDR3 sequences, 15% to 20% of which are singletons. This TCR derives from a male patient between 2 and 10 years old who had a stem cell transplant for acute lymphoblastic leukemia, so the T cells may come from the graft donor. Sequences were derived from PBMCs, mostly from graft donor cells, sampled 360 days after TCRalphabeta/CD19-depleted stem cell transplant. The rearrangement joins TRBV6-1 to TRBJ2-7; 8 nucleotides match TRBD1. In nucleotides, the CDR3 is TGTGCCAGCAGGCGACAGGGGAAAAACGAGCAGTACTTC. As protein: CASRRQGKNEQYF.